This T cell receptor (beta chain) comes out of a study of cytotoxic CD8 clonotypes in ibrutinib-treated CLL. On this clone itself: Its antigen is unknown.

Clones were read by immunoSEQ multiplex PCR, and TCRdb kept only the in-frame ones, dropping some. Of about 50,000 clones listed, 50% to 65% were seen once; the top ten hold roughly a quarter. Study-wide points: On treatment, the uncommon public clonotypes contracted or remained stable.

Material: PBMCs, obtained after 24 months of ibrutinib treatment. This receptor was identified in a human donor with chronic lymphocytic leukemia.

DNA for the CDR3: TGTGCCAGCACCAACGTGGGGGGCAGGAACACTGAAGCTTTCTTT. Residues: CASTNVGGRNTEAFF. This chain uses TRBV6-5 with TRBJ1-1; the D gene is possibly TRBD1 (6 bases). Trimming cost V 7 bases and J 1 base, with 16 bases left between them. Germline assignment: CDR1 MNHEY and CDR2 SVGAGI. CDR3 size: 15 residues.